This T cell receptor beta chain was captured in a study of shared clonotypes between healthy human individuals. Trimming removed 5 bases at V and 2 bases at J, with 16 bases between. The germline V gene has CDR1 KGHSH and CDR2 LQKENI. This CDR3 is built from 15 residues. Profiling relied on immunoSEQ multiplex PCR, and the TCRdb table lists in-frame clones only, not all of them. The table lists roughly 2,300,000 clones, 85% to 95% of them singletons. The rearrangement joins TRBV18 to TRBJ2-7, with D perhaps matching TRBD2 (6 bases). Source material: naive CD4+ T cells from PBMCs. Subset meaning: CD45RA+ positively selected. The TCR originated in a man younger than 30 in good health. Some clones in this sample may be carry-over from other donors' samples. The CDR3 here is CASSVGRRGPYEQYF. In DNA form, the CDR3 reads TGTGCCAGCTCAGTAGGGAGGAGGGGTCCCTACGAGCAGTACTTC.